The 28 T cell receptor beta chains given below trace back to one sample, sequenced in a study of blood T cell repertoires in COVID-19. The assay was immunoSEQ multiplex PCR, and TCRdb's table has in-frame clones only and misses some. The sample records some 73,000 clones, approximately 85% being singletons. Sequences were obtained from peripheral blood. These receptors all come from a woman of 80 years or more with active or convalescent COVID-19.

The V and J genes are TRBV21-1 and TRBJ2-2; the table assigns TRBD2, which was not confirmed against the DNA. TRBV21-1 is a documented pseudogene. The CDR3 spans 17 residues. The CDR3 DNA reads TGTGCCAGCAGCAAAGGAGTAGCGGGGGTTAACACCGGGGAGCTGTTTTTT. This sequence encodes CASSKGVAGVNTGELFF.

A few counts support this clone. V is TRBV9 and J is TRBJ2-7; TRBD1 agrees at 7 bases. The CDR3 spans 14 residues. CDR1 is SGDLS, CDR2 YYNGEE, per germline. The ends lost 4 bases at V and 2 bases at J; junction bases unmatched: 6. As DNA, the CDR3 is TGTGCCAGCAGCAAAGACAGGGCCCCCTACGAGCAGTACTTC. It specifies CASSKDRAPYEQYF.

CDR3 bases: TGTGCCAGCAAGCGACAAGAGACCCAGTACTTC. It codes for CASKRQETQYF. The J gene is TRBJ2-5, the V gene TRBV2; D call uncertain. The V end was cut by 7 bases, the J end by 2 bases, with 5 bases between. Germline CDR1 and CDR2: SNHLY and FYNNEI. The CDR3 spans 11 residues.

This chain joins TRBV28 and TRBJ1-2; TRBD1 might be the D (5 bases). V gave up 4 bases and J gave up 1 base, with 10 bases separating them. The CDR3 runs 14 residues. Germline V CDR1 and CDR2: MDHEN, SYDVKM. CDR3 amino acids: CASSSFGHNYGYTF. In DNA form, the CDR3 reads TGTGCCAGCAGTTCATTTGGACATAACTATGGCTACACCTTC.

V is TRBV5-1 and J is TRBJ2-2, with a weak D call TRBD1 (5 bases). The CDR3 loop spans 15 amino acids. V lost 4 bases and J lost 6, with 16 bases in between. The germline V gene encodes CDR1 SGHRS and CDR2 YFSETQ. The CDR3 loop is CASSPTPRASGELFF. The CDR3 DNA is TGCGCCAGCAGCCCGACTCCCAGGGCGTCCGGGGAGCTGTTTTTT.

This sequence joins TRBV7-2 and TRBJ2-3; 7 bases fit TRBD2. The CDR3 totals 16 residues. The germline gives CDR1 SGHTA, CDR2 FQGNSA. V shed 1 base and J 2 bases; nucleotides not matched to a gene: 6. The CDR3 region has the DNA TGTGCCAGCAGCTTAGGAGGGCGGGGGTTCACAGATACGCAGTATTTT. Its protein is CASSLGGRGFTDTQYF.

The chain links TRBV19 to TRBJ2-2; TRBD2 agrees at 8 bases. Trimming took 6 bases from V and 6 from J; bases not matched to a gene: 6. The CDR3 length is 14 residues. The germline V gene encodes CDR1 LNHDA and CDR2 SQIVND (reference sequence). CDR3 sequence reads: CASRERGGPGELFF. CDR3 nucleotides: TGTGCCAGTAGGGAACGGGGGGGCCCCGGGGAGCTGTTTTTT.

The chain combines TRBV7-2 with TRBJ1-1; a possible D gene is TRBD1 (5 bases). Germline CDR1 is SGHTA and CDR2 is FQGNSA. The CDR3 runs to 17 residues. Trimming left V 0 bases short and J 4 bases short, with 18 bases between. The CDR3 region is CASSLAIVVRDSTEAFF. The CDR3 nucleotides read TGTGCCAGCAGCTTAGCTATTGTAGTCAGGGATTCCACTGAAGCTTTCTTT.

The V gene is TRBV5-1, the J gene TRBJ2-3; 8 nucleotides line up with TRBD1. The junction had 11 bases not matched to a gene; V was cut back by 3 bases and J by 5 bases. This CDR3 region has 16 residues. The germline gives CDR1 SGHRS, CDR2 YFSETQ. CDR3 DNA: TGCGCCAGCAGCTCCTATCGGGACAGGATAGGAGATACGCAGTATTTT. Residues: CASSSYRDRIGDTQYF.

The CDR3 reads CASRETAGGFHEQYF. The CDR3 region has the DNA TGCGCCAGCAGGGAAACCGCAGGGGGCTTCCACGAGCAGTACTTC. V is TRBV5-1 and J is TRBJ2-7; 8 nucleotides line up with TRBD1. Looked up from germline, CDR1 is SGHRS and CDR2 is YFSETQ. Trimming cost V 5 bases and J 5 bases; bases outside gene matches: 12. The CDR3 contains 15 residues.

This clone was seen only once. This chain uses TRBV5-1 with TRBJ2-3; no reliable D call. The CDR3 runs to 14 residues. Germline V lookup: CDR1 SGHRS, CDR2 YFSETQ. Trimming pared 2 bases from V and 6 bases from J, leaving 13 bases between. The DNA of the CDR3 is TGCGCCAGCAGCTTATTGACTGGTATGGATACGCAGTATTTT. This encodes CASSLLTGMDTQYF.

This sequence joins TRBV4-1 and TRBJ1-1; D uncertain. The CDR3 is made up of 14 amino acids. Germline V CDR1 and CDR2: MGHRA, YSYEKL. Trimming shortened V by 4 bases and J by 1 base, and 10 bases separated the two germline ends. The CDR3 coding sequence is TGCGCCAGCAGCCGGAATCGGGGGAACACTGAAGCTTTCTTT. Translated: CASSRNRGNTEAFF.

This chain connects TRBV6-1 to TRBJ2-7, with D possibly matching TRBD2 (6 bases). Germline assignment: CDR1 MNHNS and CDR2 SASEGT. This CDR3 has 14 residues. Trimming shortened V by 6 bases and J by 0 bases, and 12 bases separated the two germline ends. Here the CDR3 DNA reads TGTGCCAGCAGAAACGGGGAGGTCTCCTACGAGCAGTACTTC. Its protein product is CASRNGEVSYEQYF.

V gene TRBV4-1 combines with J gene TRBJ1-5, with D uncertain. CDR3 length equals 16 residues. Trimming took 2 bases from V and 2 from J, leaving 13 bases between them. The germline V gene has CDR1 MGHRA and CDR2 YSYEKL. CDR3: CASSQIFVAGNQPQHF. CDR3 coding DNA: TGCGCCAGCAGCCAAATTTTCGTGGCAGGCAATCAGCCCCAGCATTTT.

This chain connects TRBV5-1 to TRBJ2-2, with D possibly matching TRBD1 (6 bases). CDR3 length equals 15 residues. The germline CDR1 and CDR2 sequences are SGHRS and YFSETQ. Trimming took off 0 bases at V and 4 bases at J, with 10 bases between the two ends. CDR3 residues: CASSLGQGSTGELFF. DNA of the CDR3: TGCGCCAGCAGCTTGGGGCAGGGGAGCACCGGGGAGCTGTTTTTT.

This clone was counted ten times or more. J is TRBJ1-2 and V is TRBV19, with 9 positions matching TRBD1. There are 15 residues in the CDR3. Germline-derived CDR1 and CDR2 are LNHDA and SQIVND (reference sequence). The trim removed 5 bases at V and 7 bases at J, leaving 11 bases unmatched. CDR3 in amino acids: CASSPWDRDVSGYTF. Here the CDR3 DNA reads TGTGCCAGTAGTCCCTGGGACAGGGACGTTTCTGGCTACACCTTC.

The chain carries TRBV19 and TRBJ1-5; 7 bases align to TRBD1. V lost 7 bases and J lost 4; bases outside the gene matches: 7. From germline, CDR1 is LNHDA and CDR2 SQIVND (reference sequence). The CDR3 is 14 amino acids. The CDR3 nucleotides are TGTGCCAGTACGGACAGGACAACAAATCAGCCCCAGCATTTT. It yields the protein CASTDRTTNQPQHF. Together with reference TRBV19 and TRBJ1-5, the CDR3 gives the full variable domain: DGGITQSPKYLFRKEGQNVTLSCEQNLNHDAMYWYRQDPGQGLRLIYYSQIVNDFQKGDIAEGYSVSREKKESFPLTVTSAQKNPTAFYLCASTDRTTNQPQHFGDGTRLSIL.

The chain employs TRBV28 and TRBJ1-5; D call uncertain. Germline V lookup: CDR1 MDHEN, CDR2 SYDVKM. Trimming shortened V by 4 bases and J by 7 bases, and 8 bases separated the two germline ends. The CDR3 loop spans 12 amino acids. CDR3 DNA sequence: TGTGCCAGCAGTTCTCCTCTACAGCCCCAGCATTTT. Its translation: CASSSPLQPQHF.

This chain connects TRBV7-2 to TRBJ1-2; tentative D call: TRBD1 (5 bases). V dropped 5 bases and J dropped 4 bases, with 17 bases sitting between them. Germline CDR1 is SGHTA and CDR2 is FQGNSA. The CDR3 consists of 15 residues. The CDR3 DNA sequence: TGTGCCAGCAGCCCCCATTGGACACAGACCTATGGCTACACCTTC. It codes for CASSPHWTQTYGYTF.

The chain's CDR3 is CASSLVDGAGNTIYF. DNA of the CDR3: TGTGCCAGCAGCTTGGTAGACGGGGCTGGAAACACCATATATTTT. This rearrangement joins TRBV5-5 to TRBJ1-3, with unresolved D. Looked up from germline, CDR1 is SGHKS and CDR2 is YYEKEE (reference sequence). Between the trimmed V and J ends, which lost 0 bases and 2 bases, there was a span of 9 bases. The CDR3 loop spans 15 amino acids.

The CDR3 is CASSPNGLAAGGELFF. The CDR3 nucleotides are TGTGCCAGCTCACCGAACGGACTAGCGGCGGGCGGGGAGCTGTTTTTT. The chain links TRBV18 to TRBJ2-2; 10 bases line up with TRBD2. The junction had 8 bases not matched to a gene; V was cut back by 3 bases and J by 7 bases. Germline V gene lookup returns CDR1 KGHSH and CDR2 LQKENI. The length of the CDR3 is 16 residues. The full variable domain, completed using reference TRBV18 and TRBJ2-2, is NAGVMQNPRHLVRRRGQEARLRCSPMKGHSHVYWYRQLPEEGLKFMVYLQKENIIDESGMPKERFSAEFPKEGPSILRIQQVVRGDSAAYFCASSPNGLAAGGELFFGEGSRLTVL.

The chain has TRBV10-3 and TRBJ1-4, with D possibly TRBD1 on 5 matching bases. From germline, CDR1 is ENHRY and CDR2 SYGVKD. The V end lost 2 bases, the J end lost 6 bases, and 13 bases lay between the germline ends. The CDR3 is made up of 15 amino acids. CDR3 in amino acids: CAISEGGRAHEKLFF. The CDR3 DNA sequence: TGTGCCATCAGTGAGGGCGGCAGGGCCCATGAAAAACTGTTTTTT.

The chain employs TRBV4-1 and TRBJ1-2; D gene ambiguous. Looked up from germline, CDR1 is MGHRA and CDR2 is YSYEKL. V was clipped by 0 bases and J by 8 bases, with 10 bases between them. CDR3 length: 13 amino acids. CDR3: CASSQDIRQGYTF. Here the CDR3 DNA reads TGCGCCAGCAGCCAAGATATCCGTCAGGGCTACACCTTC.

V usage is TRBV27 and J usage is TRBJ2-5; 7 nucleotides agree with TRBD1. There are 16 residues in the CDR3. V shed 6 bases, J shed 3 bases, and the junction held 13 bases outside the gene matches. Germline V lookup: CDR1 MNHEY, CDR2 SMNVEV (reference sequence). The CDR3 DNA reads TGTGCCAGCAGCCCCTACCTCCGGGACAGAAAAGAGACCCAGTACTTC. Protein sequence: CASSPYLRDRKETQYF.

This clone was seen a few times. The chain's CDR3 is CASSFVPPGQEDGELFF. CDR3 nucleotides: TGTGCCAGCAGTTTTGTCCCACCGGGACAAGAGGACGGGGAGCTGTTTTTT. This chain links TRBV27 with TRBJ2-2; a weak D match, TRBD1 (6 bases). CDR3 length: 17 amino acids. From germline, CDR1 is MNHEY and CDR2 SMNVEV (reference sequence). The V gene lost 3 bases and the J gene lost 7 bases, with 21 bases spanning the gap.

This clone was detected a few times. The genes are TRBV19 and TRBJ1-2, with D perhaps TRBD1 (6 bases). Looked up from germline, CDR1 is LNHDA and CDR2 is SQIVND (reference sequence). The CDR3 is 13 amino acids. Trimming removed 7 bases at V and 3 bases at J, with 12 bases between. The CDR3 sequence is CASIRGSDYGYTF. The DNA for the CDR3 is TGTGCCAGTATCAGGGGATCGGACTATGGCTACACCTTC.

The chain has TRBV5-1 and TRBJ2-5; weak D call: TRBD1 (5 bases). V gave up 6 bases and J gave up 5 bases, with 17 bases separating them. The CDR3 extends over 14 amino acids. The germline gives CDR1 SGHRS, CDR2 YFSETQ. Here the CDR3 reads CASKTQGTAETQYF. CDR3 DNA sequence: TGCGCCAGCAAGACCCAGGGAACTGCGGAGACCCAGTACTTC. Using reference TRBV5-1 and TRBJ2-5 for the parts outside the CDR3, the full variable domain is KAGVTQTPRYLIKTRGQQVTLSCSPISGHRSVSWYQQTPGQGLQFLFEYFSETQRNKGNFPGRFSGRQFSNSRSEMNVSTLELGDSALYLCASKTQGTAETQYFGPGTRLLVL.

The CDR3 spells CASSWGTAASGNTIYF. For the CDR3, the DNA is TGTGCCAGCAGTTGGGGGACAGCAGCCTCTGGAAACACCATATATTTT. The chain uses TRBV6-2 or TRBV6-3 and TRBJ1-3; 7 positions match TRBD1. The CDR3 extends over 16 amino acids. Looked up from germline, CDR1 is MNHEY and CDR2 is SVGEGT. With V trimmed by 4 bases and J by 0 bases, 6 bases remained unmatched.